The rows below give T cell receptor beta chains drawn from one sample of a study of regulatory T cells in long-lasting Graves disease. TCRdb reanalysed the multiplex PCR reads using MiXCR and keeps one entry per CDR3 protein. This sample carries approximately 300,000 distinct CDR3 sequences, 18% of them seen once, and the ten largest clones take about 39%. The sample here was peripheral blood mononuclear cells (PBMCs), taken at new diagnosis, from a patient treated with antithyroid drugs. The receptors stem from a female donor with Graves disease. Both conserved end residues are trimmed from each CDR3. Each record gives: J gene, V gene, clone size, CDR3 protein. Some rows have no size entry. The others give once, few or many, or a class for an expanded clone.

J gene: TRBJ1-5
V gene: TRBV28
clone size: many
CDR3 protein: ASIISLGGRGTQPQH

J gene: TRBJ2-1
V gene: TRBV12-3/TRBV12-4
clone size: many
CDR3 protein: ASIFDTGSPAPSSYNEQF

J gene: TRBJ2-7
V gene: TRBV11-2
clone size: many
CDR3 protein: ASSLVSSSYEQY

J gene: TRBJ2-2
V gene: TRBV9
clone size: many
CDR3 protein: ASSARQGWGPGELF

J gene: TRBJ2-7
V gene: TRBV11-2
clone size: many
CDR3 protein: ASSLLVDHEQY

J gene: TRBJ2-3
V gene: TRBV30
clone size: many
CDR3 protein: AWSVSQGRDTQY

J gene: TRBJ2-3
V gene: TRBV9
clone size: few
CDR3 protein: ASSVDPTGLVTDTQY

J gene: TRBJ1-1
V gene: TRBV5-6
clone size: many
CDR3 protein: ASSIEGDANTEAF

J gene: TRBJ1-2
V gene: TRBV3-1
clone size: many
CDR3 protein: ASSQSGYGYT

J gene: TRBJ2-1
V gene: TRBV11-3
clone size: NA
CDR3 protein: ASSPTNRENFEQF

J gene: TRBJ1-1
V gene: TRBV6-1
clone size: many
CDR3 protein: ASSDNTEAF

J gene: TRBJ2-2
V gene: TRBV4-1
clone size: many
CDR3 protein: ASSQDDTFTGELF

J gene: TRBJ2-6
V gene: TRBV19
clone size: few
CDR3 protein: ASSIGSTALGANVLT

J gene: TRBJ2-5
V gene: TRBV10-3
clone size: few
CDR3 protein: AISEGDRGRETQY

J gene: TRBJ2-7
V gene: TRBV7-8
clone size: many
CDR3 protein: ASSLVRYEQY

J gene: TRBJ1-2
V gene: TRBV3-1
clone size: many
CDR3 protein: ASSQDLQGLYGYT

J gene: TRBJ2-7
V gene: TRBV20-1
clone size: few
CDR3 protein: SARGQGWGTYEQY

J gene: TRBJ2-3
V gene: TRBV18
clone size: many
CDR3 protein: ASSPSDTQY

J gene: TRBJ2-1
V gene: TRBV19
clone size: few
CDR3 protein: ASRGSGRYNEQF

J gene: TRBJ2-3
V gene: TRBV10-3
clone size: few
CDR3 protein: AISSGTSTDTQY

J gene: TRBJ2-7
V gene: TRBV28
clone size: NA
CDR3 protein: ASSLVRSRGSEQY

J gene: TRBJ2-1
V gene: TRBV11-2
clone size: many
CDR3 protein: ASSLGVGYNEQF

J gene: TRBJ2-3
V gene: TRBV28
clone size: many
CDR3 protein: ASNRDRSRDTQY

J gene: TRBJ2-6
V gene: TRBV19
clone size: few
CDR3 protein: ASSIVISGANVLT

J gene: TRBJ2-7
V gene: TRBV28
clone size: many
CDR3 protein: ASSPDSGSPSYEQY

J gene: TRBJ2-7
V gene: TRBV6-1
clone size: few
CDR3 protein: ASSPGAPSSYEQY

J gene: TRBJ2-6
V gene: TRBV19
clone size: NA
CDR3 protein: ASSSRQGASSGANVLT

J gene: TRBJ1-1
V gene: TRBV6-5
clone size: many
CDR3 protein: ASSYSPGAGAF

J gene: TRBJ2-7
V gene: TRBV20-1
clone size: many
CDR3 protein: SALGLAGQGRDEQY

J gene: TRBJ1-5
V gene: TRBV10-3
clone size: NA
CDR3 protein: ATGPGLRGNQPQH

J gene: TRBJ1-1
V gene: TRBV29-1
clone size: NA
CDR3 protein: STRVGVNTEAF

J gene: TRBJ1-4
V gene: TRBV10-2
clone size: many
CDR3 protein: ASTQDTRNEKLF

J gene: TRBJ2-7
V gene: TRBV6-1
clone size: many
CDR3 protein: ASRPTGQGSYEQY

J gene: TRBJ1-4
V gene: TRBV6-1
clone size: NA
CDR3 protein: ASWGRGTNEKLF

J gene: TRBJ2-7
V gene: TRBV28
clone size: NA
CDR3 protein: ASSLMGGSIYEQY

J gene: TRBJ1-5
V gene: TRBV28
clone size: NA
CDR3 protein: ASSFMTGGNQPQH

J gene: TRBJ2-3
V gene: TRBV20-1
clone size: many
CDR3 protein: SATTSGITDTQY

J gene: TRBJ2-5
V gene: TRBV27
clone size: many
CDR3 protein: ASSSYSGRAETQY

J gene: TRBJ1-4
V gene: TRBV5-8
clone size: NA
CDR3 protein: ASRAGTTNEKLF

J gene: TRBJ2-2
V gene: TRBV19
clone size: many
CDR3 protein: ASTWSRGNTGELF

J gene: TRBJ1-3
V gene: TRBV3-1
clone size: NA
CDR3 protein: ASSQLNTGNENTIY

J gene: TRBJ2-7
V gene: TRBV11-3
clone size: few
CDR3 protein: ASSPGDYEQY

J gene: TRBJ1-3
V gene: TRBV2
clone size: NA
CDR3 protein: ASSVETGGHTIY

J gene: TRBJ2-7
V gene: TRBV28
clone size: many
CDR3 protein: ASSLDLGALKYEQY

J gene: TRBJ2-3
V gene: TRBV20-1
clone size: many
CDR3 protein: SARVGGDTQY

J gene: TRBJ2-1
V gene: TRBV3-1
clone size: few
CDR3 protein: ASSQGPTGPPYNEQF

J gene: TRBJ2-7
V gene: TRBV7-2
clone size: once
CDR3 protein: ASSPRVNAYEQY

J gene: TRBJ2-3
V gene: TRBV14
clone size: NA
CDR3 protein: ASSYNRRDTQY

J gene: TRBJ2-7
V gene: TRBV5-1
clone size: many
CDR3 protein: ASSPEGTGLNEQY

J gene: TRBJ2-1
V gene: TRBV12-5
clone size: many
CDR3 protein: ASGLERTGYNEQF

J gene: TRBJ2-5
V gene: TRBV2
clone size: many
CDR3 protein: ASSEIPQETQY

J gene: TRBJ2-5
V gene: TRBV28
clone size: many
CDR3 protein: ASRTHRGQETQY

J gene: TRBJ1-2
V gene: TRBV6-2/TRBV6-3
clone size: many
CDR3 protein: ASSPGTTYGYT

J gene: TRBJ2-5
V gene: TRBV28
clone size: many
CDR3 protein: ASSFHRTPETQY

J gene: TRBJ2-1
V gene: TRBV11-2
clone size: NA
CDR3 protein: ASSAGQGAGEQF

J gene: TRBJ1-2
V gene: TRBV9
clone size: many
CDR3 protein: ASSVGDTNYGYT

J gene: TRBJ2-7
V gene: TRBV28
clone size: many
CDR3 protein: ASSQGDRPSYEQY